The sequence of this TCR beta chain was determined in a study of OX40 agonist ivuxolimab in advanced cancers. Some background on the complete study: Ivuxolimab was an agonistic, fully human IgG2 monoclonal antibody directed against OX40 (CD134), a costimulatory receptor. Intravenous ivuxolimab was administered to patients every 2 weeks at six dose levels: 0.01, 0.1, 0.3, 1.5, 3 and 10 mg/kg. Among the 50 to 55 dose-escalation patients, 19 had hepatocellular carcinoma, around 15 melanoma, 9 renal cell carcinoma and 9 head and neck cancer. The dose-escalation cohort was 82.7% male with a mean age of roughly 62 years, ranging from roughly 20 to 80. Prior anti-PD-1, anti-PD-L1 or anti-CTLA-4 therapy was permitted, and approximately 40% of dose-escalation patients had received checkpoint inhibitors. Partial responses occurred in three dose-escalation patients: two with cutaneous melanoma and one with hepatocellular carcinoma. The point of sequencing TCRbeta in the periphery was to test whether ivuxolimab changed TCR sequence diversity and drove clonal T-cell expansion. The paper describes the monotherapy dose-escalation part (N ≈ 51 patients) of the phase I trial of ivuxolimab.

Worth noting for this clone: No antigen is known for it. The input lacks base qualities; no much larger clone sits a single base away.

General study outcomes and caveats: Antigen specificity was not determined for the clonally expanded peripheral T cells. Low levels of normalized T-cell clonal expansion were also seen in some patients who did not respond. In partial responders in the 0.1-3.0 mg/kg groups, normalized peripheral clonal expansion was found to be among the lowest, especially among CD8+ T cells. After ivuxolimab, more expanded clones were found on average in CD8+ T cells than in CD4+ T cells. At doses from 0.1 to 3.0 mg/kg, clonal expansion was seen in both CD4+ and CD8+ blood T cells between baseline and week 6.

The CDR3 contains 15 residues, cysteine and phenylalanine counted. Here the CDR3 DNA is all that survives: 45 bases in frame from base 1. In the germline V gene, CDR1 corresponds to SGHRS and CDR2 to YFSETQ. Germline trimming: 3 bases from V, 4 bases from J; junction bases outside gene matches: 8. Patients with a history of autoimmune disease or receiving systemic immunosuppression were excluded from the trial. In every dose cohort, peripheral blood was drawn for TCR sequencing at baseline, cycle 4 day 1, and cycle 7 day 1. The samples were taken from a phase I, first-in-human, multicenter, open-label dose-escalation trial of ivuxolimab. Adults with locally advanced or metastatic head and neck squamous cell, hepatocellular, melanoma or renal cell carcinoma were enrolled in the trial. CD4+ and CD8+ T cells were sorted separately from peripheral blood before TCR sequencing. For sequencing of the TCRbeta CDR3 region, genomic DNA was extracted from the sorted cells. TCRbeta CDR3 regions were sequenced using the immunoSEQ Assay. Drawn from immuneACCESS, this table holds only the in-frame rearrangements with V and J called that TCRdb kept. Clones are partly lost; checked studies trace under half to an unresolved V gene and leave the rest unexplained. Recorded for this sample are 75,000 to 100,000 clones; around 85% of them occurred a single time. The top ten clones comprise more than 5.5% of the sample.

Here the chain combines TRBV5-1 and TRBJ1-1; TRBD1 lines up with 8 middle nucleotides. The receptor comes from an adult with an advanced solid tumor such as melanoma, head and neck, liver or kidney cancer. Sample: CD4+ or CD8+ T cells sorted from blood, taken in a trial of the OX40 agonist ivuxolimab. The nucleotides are TGCGCCAGCAGCTGGAACAGGGGGACTGCCACTGAAGCTTTCTTT. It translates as CASSWNRGTATEAFF. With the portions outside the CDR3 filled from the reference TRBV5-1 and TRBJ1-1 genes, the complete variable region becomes KAGVTQTPRYLIKTRGQQVTLSCSPISGHRSVSWYQQTPGQGLQFLFEYFSETQRNKGNFPGRFSGRQFSNSRSEMNVSTLELGDSALYLCASSWNRGTATEAFFGQGTRLTVV.